This is a list of T cell receptor beta chains from one sample in a study of blood T cell repertoires in COVID-19. Generated by immunoSEQ multiplex PCR, the TCRdb table keeps only in-frame clones and is missing some. The data hold some 65,000 clones, with over 75% observed a single time. Material for sequencing was peripheral blood. The receptors were gathered from a man of 80 years or more with acute or convalescent COVID-19. The CDR3 runs from the conserved cysteine through the conserved F or W. A D gene is named only where the DNA matches it firmly. Part of the rows lack a size; the others show once, few, many or a class for expanded clones.

v_call	clone_size	d_call	j_call	cdr3_nt	cdr3_aa
TRBV24-1	few	-	TRBJ1-2	TGTGCCACCAGTGATGGGCGAGGGGGCTATGGCTACACCTTC	CATSDGRGGYGYTF
TRBV11-2	-	TRBD1	TRBJ1-4	TGTGCCAGCAGCTTGTACAGGGGCGTAGAAGAAAAACTGTTTTTT	CASSLYRGVEEKLFF
TRBV11-2	-	-	TRBJ2-7	TGTGCCAGCAGCCCCAGACAGAGTACCTACGAGCAGTACTTC	CASSPRQSTYEQYF
TRBV11-2	-	-	TRBJ2-3	TGTGCCAGCAGCTTATGGGTAGCGACAGATACGCAGTATTTT	CASSLWVATDTQYF
TRBV29-1	once	TRBD2	TRBJ2-1	TGCAGCGTTGAAGTAACTAGCGTGGGGCAGTTCTTC	CSVEVTSVGQFF
TRBV24-1	-	TRBD1	TRBJ2-1	TGTGCCACCAGTGAGCCGGGACAGGAGGTTGGTGAGCAGTTCTTC	CATSEPGQEVGEQFF
TRBV7-2	-	TRBD2	TRBJ2-3	TGTGCCAGCAGCTTGGGAGCGGGACGAACAGATACGCAGTATTTT	CASSLGAGRTDTQYF
TRBV19	once	-	TRBJ2-1	TGTGCCAGTACCCGAAACTCCCTTTCGCGGAATGAGCAGTTCTTC	CASTRNSLSRNEQFF
TRBV19	-	-	TRBJ1-5	TGTGCCAGTAGTATATGGCAGGGCCTCAATCAGCCCCAGCATTTT	CASSIWQGLNQPQHF
TRBV5-1	-	TRBD2	TRBJ2-5	TGCGCCAGCAGCTATGGGAGGGGTCAAGAGACCCAGTACTTC	CASSYGRGQETQYF
TRBV7-2	-	-	TRBJ1-2	TGTGCCAGCAGCTTAGTCAGCCGAGGAGAGAACTATGGCTACACCTTC	CASSLVSRGENYGYTF
TRBV5-1	-	TRBD1	TRBJ1-1	TGCGCCAGCACGGCAGGGGGCGTCGACACTGAAGCTTTCTTT	CASTAGGVDTEAFF
TRBV6-6	-	TRBD1	TRBJ1-1	TGTGCCAGCAGACCCACGGGACAGGTGGGCGAAGCTTTCTTT	CASRPTGQVGEAFF
TRBV25-1	-	-	TRBJ2-5	TGTGCCAGCAGTCAGGGTTGGGAAGAGACCCAGTACTTC	CASSQGWEETQYF
TRBV7-8	-	-	TRBJ2-1	TGTGCCAGCGGCCGCCAGGGCAGCTCCTACAATGAGCAGTTCTTC	CASGRQGSSYNEQFF
TRBV3-1/TRBV3-2	-	TRBD1	TRBJ2-5	TGTGCCAGCAGCCCAAGACAGGGCGGGACCCAGTACTTC	CASSPRQGGTQYF
TRBV11-2	once	-	TRBJ2-3	TGTGCCAGCAGCTCCGGACAGGGACTACATAATACGCAGTATTTT	CASSSGQGLHNTQYF
TRBV7-9	few	-	TRBJ1-3	TGTGCCAGCAGCTTAGTGATTTACGGGGGGACTGGAAACACCATATATTTT	CASSLVIYGGTGNTIYF
TRBV5-6	-	TRBD2	TRBJ2-7	TGTGCCAGCAGCGGCCTGAGTAGCGGGTTTTACTACGAGCAGTACTTC	CASSGLSSGFYYEQYF
TRBV19	-	-	TRBJ1-2	TGTGCCAGTAGTATAGATCCATGGAGACGCGGCTACACCTTC	CASSIDPWRRGYTF
TRBV19	-	TRBD1	TRBJ2-6	TGTGCCAGTAGTCCACCGGACAGGGGAAACGTCCTGACTTTC	CASSPPDRGNVLTF
TRBV19	-	TRBD1	TRBJ1-1	TGTGCCAGTAGTTCGGACAGGGACACTGAAGCTTTCTTT	CASSSDRDTEAFF
TRBV30	-	TRBD1	TRBJ1-6	TGTGCCTGGAGAGACCAAATAACAGGGGGGAATTCACCCCTCCACTTT	CAWRDQITGGNSPLHF
TRBV24-1	-	-	TRBJ2-5	TGTGCCACCTCGCACCGGGAGACCCAGTACTTC	CATSHRETQYF
TRBV6-4	-	TRBD2	TRBJ2-3	TGTGCCACCAGGACTAGCGGCACAGATACGCAGTATTTT	CATRTSGTDTQYF
TRBV21-1	-	-	TRBJ1-3	TGTGCCAGCAGCAAATTGGGGTTAAGGGGCTCTGGAAACACCATATATTTT	CASSKLGLRGSGNTIYF
TRBV15	-	TRBD2	TRBJ2-1	TGTGCCACCAGCATATCCGGGACTACTCGAAATGAGCAGTTCTTC	CATSISGTTRNEQFF
TRBV3-1/TRBV3-2	once	TRBD2	TRBJ2-6	TGTGCCAGCAGCCAATGGGCTAGCGGAGTTCGGTCTGGGGCCAACGTCCTGACTTTC	CASSQWASGVRSGANVLTF
TRBV27	-	TRBD1	TRBJ2-2	TGTGCCAGCAGTCGTGGGACAGGGACCTTCACCGGGGAGCTGTTTTTT	CASSRGTGTFTGELFF
TRBV10-3	-	TRBD1	TRBJ2-6	TGTGCCATCAGTGGGGACAGGGGGTCCTTCTCTGGGGCCAACGTCCTGACTTTC	CAISGDRGSFSGANVLTF
TRBV19	-	TRBD1	TRBJ1-3	TGTGCCAGTAGTACCCGGACAGGGGAAGGATCTGGAAACACCATATATTTT	CASSTRTGEGSGNTIYF
TRBV9	few	-	TRBJ2-3	TGTGCCAGCAGCGTATTGCCTAGCGTCACAGATACGCAGTATTTT	CASSVLPSVTDTQYF
TRBV6-1	-	-	TRBJ1-2	TGTGCCAGCAGTGAAGTACCTTCGAGTCGTCACCCTTATGGCTACACCTTC	CASSEVPSSRHPYGYTF
TRBV5-1	few	-	TRBJ2-7	TGCGCCAGCAGCTGGACGGGGGGCCACGAGCAGTACTTC	CASSWTGGHEQYF
TRBV5-1	-	TRBD1	TRBJ1-3	TGCGCCAGCACCCCACAGGGGGCAGGAAACACCATATATTTT	CASTPQGAGNTIYF
TRBV30	-	TRBD1	TRBJ2-2	TGTGCCTGGAGACTACAGGGGAGCGGGGAGCTGTTTTTT	CAWRLQGSGELFF
TRBV9	-	-	TRBJ2-3	TGTGCCAGCAGCGTAGGGGGCGGATACACAGATACGCAGTATTTT	CASSVGGGYTDTQYF
TRBV30	-	TRBD2	TRBJ2-2	TGTGCCTGGACGGTAGCGGGACCAACCGGGGAGCTGTTTTTT	CAWTVAGPTGELFF